These T cell receptor beta chains were read from a single sample in a study of T cell responses to AZD1222 COVID-19 vaccine. Only in-frame clones appear in the TCRdb table, and some are missing; sequencing was by immunoSEQ multiplex PCR. The table has approximately 81,000 clones, approximately 83% seen once; the top ten hold under 1.5%. The material was peripheral blood, obtained 28 days after the second AZD1222 dose. These receptor sequences come from an adult who received the AZD1222 COVID-19 vaccine. Each CDR3 is given with its conserved first and last residue. The D gene is left open where the match is weak. Part of the rows lack a size; the others show once, few, many or a class for expanded clones.

CDR3: CASSLRQAGNTEAFF
DNA: TGTGCCAGCAGCTTGCGGCAGGCGGGGAACACTGAAGCTTTCTTT
J: TRBJ1-1
V: TRBV5-4
size: .
D: .

CDR3: CASSLTVMNTEAFF
DNA: TGCGCCAGCAGCTTGACAGTTATGAACACTGAAGCTTTCTTT
J: TRBJ1-1
V: TRBV5-1
size: .
D: .

CDR3: CASSSSRVETGELFF
DNA: TGTGCCAGCAGTTCCTCGCGAGTGGAGACCGGGGAGCTGTTTTTT
J: TRBJ2-2
V: TRBV6-6
size: .
D: .

CDR3: CASSAQTNSPLHF
DNA: TGTGCCAGTAGTGCTCAGACGAATTCACCCCTCCACTTT
J: TRBJ1-6
V: TRBV19
size: .
D: .

CDR3: CASRRLSTGGHEQFF
DNA: TGTGCCAGCAGACGACTTTCGACAGGGGGCCATGAGCAGTTCTTC
J: TRBJ2-1
V: TRBV3-1/TRBV3-2
size: .
D: TRBD1

CDR3: CASSSGPGGDQPQHF
DNA: TGCGCCAGCAGCTCGGGCCCAGGGGGAGATCAGCCCCAGCATTTT
J: TRBJ1-5
V: TRBV5-1
size: .
D: TRBD1

CDR3: CASTPGGGLNTEAFF
DNA: TGTGCCAGCACCCCCGGGGGGGGTTTGAACACTGAAGCTTTCTTT
J: TRBJ1-1
V: TRBV25-1
size: .
D: .

CDR3: CASSQLRTGELFF
DNA: TGTGCCAGCAGCCAATTGAGGACCGGGGAGCTGTTTTTT
J: TRBJ2-2
V: TRBV6-2/TRBV6-3
size: once
D: .

CDR3: CASSFVGTERSTQYF
DNA: TGTGCCAGCAGCTTTGTAGGGACAGAAAGATCGACCCAGTACTTC
J: TRBJ2-5
V: TRBV7-2
size: .
D: TRBD1

CDR3: CASSLAGYPGNTIYF
DNA: TGTGCCAGCAGCCTCGCAGGGTACCCTGGAAACACCATATATTTT
J: TRBJ1-3
V: TRBV5-4
size: .
D: .

CDR3: CASSQDPGGMTAEAFF
DNA: TGTGCCAGCAGCCAAGATCCCGGGGGGATGACCGCTGAAGCTTTCTTT
J: TRBJ1-1
V: TRBV3-1/TRBV3-2
size: .
D: .

CDR3: CSVGDRTDTQYF
DNA: TGCAGCGTTGGGGACAGGACAGATACGCAGTATTTT
J: TRBJ2-3
V: TRBV29-1
size: .
D: TRBD1

CDR3: CASSAARRENQPQHF
DNA: TGTGCCAGCAGCGCAGCGCGTAGGGAGAATCAGCCCCAGCATTTT
J: TRBJ1-5
V: TRBV7-8
size: .
D: .

CDR3: CASSTRQGAGRDGYTF
DNA: TGTGCCAGCAGCACTCGACAGGGGGCGGGCCGGGATGGCTACACCTTC
J: TRBJ1-2
V: TRBV7-9
size: .
D: TRBD1

CDR3: CASSENGLYTDTQYF
DNA: TGTGCCAGCAGTGAAAACGGCCTTTACACAGATACGCAGTATTTT
J: TRBJ2-3
V: TRBV6-1
size: .
D: .

CDR3: CASSLGTGSEKLFF
DNA: TGTGCCAGCAGCCTGGGGACAGGGAGTGAAAAACTGTTTTTT
J: TRBJ1-4
V: TRBV5-4
size: .
D: TRBD1

CDR3: CASSDRGRTEAFF
DNA: TGTGCCAGCAGTGACAGGGGGCGAACTGAAGCTTTCTTT
J: TRBJ1-1
V: TRBV6-1
size: .
D: TRBD1

CDR3: CASSASGSPRYEQYF
DNA: TGTGCCAGCAGTGCCAGCGGGAGCCCTCGTTACGAGCAGTACTTC
J: TRBJ2-7
V: TRBV5-6
size: .
D: TRBD2

CDR3: CASSPPGGGVDTQYF
DNA: TGTGCCAGCAGTCCTCCTGGGGGCGGCGTGGATACGCAGTATTTT
J: TRBJ2-3
V: TRBV28
size: .
D: .

CDR3: CASSPLAETQYF
DNA: TGTGCCAGCAGCCCCCTGGCGGAGACCCAGTACTTC
J: TRBJ2-5
V: TRBV7-9
size: once
D: .

CDR3: CASSERWYQETQYF
DNA: TGTGCCAGCAGTGAAAGGTGGTATCAAGAGACCCAGTACTTC
J: TRBJ2-5
V: TRBV2
size: .
D: .

CDR3: CASSLYNLVSSYNEQFF
DNA: TGTGCCAGCAGCTTATACAATCTAGTTAGCTCCTACAATGAGCAGTTCTTC
J: TRBJ2-1
V: TRBV11-2
size: few
D: .

CDR3: CAWSNLAGGTEAFF
DNA: TGTGCCTGGAGCAACTTAGCCGGGGGGACTGAAGCTTTCTTT
J: TRBJ1-1
V: TRBV30
size: once
D: .

CDR3: CASSSPEGVPGANVLTF
DNA: TGTGCCAGCAGCTCCCCGGAGGGGGTGCCTGGGGCCAACGTCCTGACTTTC
J: TRBJ2-6
V: TRBV7-9
size: .
D: .

CDR3: CASSPQAGGPPYNEQFF
DNA: TGTGCCAGCAGCCCTCAAGCGGGAGGGCCCCCCTACAATGAGCAGTTCTTC
J: TRBJ2-1
V: TRBV7-2
size: once
D: TRBD2

CDR3: CASSEWAAFSNQPQHF
DNA: TGTGCCAGCAGTGAATGGGCGGCCTTTAGCAATCAGCCCCAGCATTTT
J: TRBJ1-5
V: TRBV6-1
size: once
D: .

CDR3: CASSPRQAAGANVLTF
DNA: TGTGCCAGCAGCCCTAGACAGGCTGCCGGGGCCAACGTCCTGACTTTC
J: TRBJ2-6
V: TRBV9
size: once
D: .

CDR3: CASGSTGSYEQYF
DNA: TGTGCCAGCGGGTCGACAGGGTCTTACGAGCAGTACTTC
J: TRBJ2-7
V: TRBV6-5
size: .
D: TRBD1

CDR3: CASSVSGTVTYEQYF
DNA: TGTGCCAGCAGCGTATCAGGGACAGTGACCTACGAGCAGTACTTC
J: TRBJ2-7
V: TRBV9
size: .
D: TRBD1

CDR3: CASSPGTHNEKLFF
DNA: TGTGCCAGCAGCCCCGGGACGCATAATGAAAAACTGTTTTTT
J: TRBJ1-4
V: TRBV11-2
size: .
D: .

CDR3: CASSPDGYGYTF
DNA: TGTGCCAGCAGTCCGGACGGGTATGGCTACACCTTC
J: TRBJ1-2
V: TRBV28
size: once
D: .

CDR3: CASSLSTSGAYNEQFF
DNA: TGTGCCAGCAGTTTATCGACTAGCGGGGCATACAATGAGCAGTTCTTC
J: TRBJ2-1
V: TRBV28
size: .
D: TRBD2

CDR3: CASSTDRGNSPLHF
DNA: TGTGCCAGCAGCACGGACAGGGGCAATTCACCCCTCCACTTT
J: TRBJ1-6
V: TRBV7-6
size: .
D: TRBD1

CDR3: CASSLPSVSGGAFF
DNA: TGTGCCAGCAGCCTACCGTCGGTTTCGGGAGGCGCTTTCTTT
J: TRBJ1-1
V: TRBV3-1/TRBV3-2
size: .
D: .

CDR3: CSVSGQWAEQYF
DNA: TGCAGCGTTTCGGGGCAGTGGGCCGAGCAGTACTTC
J: TRBJ2-7
V: TRBV29-1
size: .
D: .

CDR3: CASSFPPGAAYTF
DNA: TGTGCCAGTAGTTTTCCTCCGGGGGCTGCCTACACCTTC
J: TRBJ1-2
V: TRBV19
size: .
D: .

CDR3: CASSSRTSGRPPYYNEQFF
DNA: TGTGCCAGCAGTTCCCGGACTAGCGGGAGGCCTCCATACTACAATGAGCAGTTCTTC
J: TRBJ2-1
V: TRBV27
size: few
D: TRBD2

CDR3: CASSPVAGDKETQYF
DNA: TGCGCCAGCAGCCCAGTCGCAGGGGACAAAGAGACCCAGTACTTC
J: TRBJ2-5
V: TRBV5-1
size: .
D: .

CDR3: CASSQDRSLGEQYF
DNA: TGCGCCAGCAGCCAAGATAGGTCTTTAGGCGAGCAGTACTTC
J: TRBJ2-7
V: TRBV4-3
size: .
D: .

CDR3: CASSALGGLATYEQYF
DNA: TGTGCCAGCAGCGCCCTCGGTGGACTAGCGACCTACGAGCAGTACTTC
J: TRBJ2-7
V: TRBV5-4
size: .
D: TRBD2

CDR3: CASNRGRNTEAFF
DNA: TGTGCCAGTAACAGGGGCAGGAACACTGAAGCTTTCTTT
J: TRBJ1-1
V: TRBV19
size: .
D: TRBD1

CDR3: CASSLSSGGSYSYNEQFF
DNA: TGTGCCAGCAGCTTAAGTTCGGGAGGGTCCTACTCGTACAATGAGCAGTTCTTC
J: TRBJ2-1
V: TRBV7-3
size: .
D: TRBD2

CDR3: CASSLVFGGGAFF
DNA: TGTGCCAGCAGCTTAGTTTTCGGGGGAGGGGCTTTCTTT
J: TRBJ1-1
V: TRBV11-2
size: .
D: .

CDR3: CASSTRTGPNQPQHF
DNA: TGTGCCAGTAGTACTCGGACAGGACCAAATCAGCCCCAGCATTTT
J: TRBJ1-5
V: TRBV19
size: .
D: TRBD1

CDR3: CASSFGASMGRYTF
DNA: TGTGCCAGCAGTTTTGGGGCCTCGATGGGCCGCTACACCTTC
J: TRBJ1-2
V: TRBV27
size: few
D: .

CDR3: CASSQVMAGGPYEQFF
DNA: TGTGCCAGCAGCCAAGTGATGGCGGGGGGCCCCTATGAGCAGTTCTTC
J: TRBJ2-1
V: TRBV4-2
size: .
D: TRBD2

CDR3: CASSRLNYRAYNSPLHF
DNA: TGTGCCAGCAGTCGCCTAAACTACAGGGCCTATAATTCACCCCTCCACTTT
J: TRBJ1-6
V: TRBV28
size: .
D: .

CDR3: CASSDSAGELFF
DNA: TGTGCCAGCAGTGACTCGGCCGGGGAGCTGTTTTTT
J: TRBJ2-2
V: TRBV6-4
size: .
D: .

CDR3: CASSPGLAGAVWETQYF
DNA: TGTGCCAGCAGCCCCGGACTAGCGGGAGCGGTATGGGAGACCCAGTACTTC
J: TRBJ2-5
V: TRBV14
size: .
D: TRBD2

CDR3: CASSTPHRAEQPQHF
DNA: TGTGCCAGCAGTACCCCCCACAGGGCGGAACAGCCCCAGCATTTT
J: TRBJ1-5
V: TRBV6-2/TRBV6-3
size: .
D: .

CDR3: CAISDAHIQYF
DNA: TGTGCCATCAGTGATGCCCACATTCAGTACTTC
J: TRBJ2-4
V: TRBV10-3
size: .
D: .

CDR3: CASSLQGQETQYF
DNA: TGTGCCAGCAGCTTGCAGGGGCAAGAGACCCAGTACTTC
J: TRBJ2-5
V: TRBV5-4
size: .
D: .

CDR3: CASSLDRVGEAFF
DNA: TGTGCCAGCAGTTTAGACAGGGTAGGTGAAGCTTTCTTT
J: TRBJ1-1
V: TRBV28
size: .
D: TRBD1

CDR3: CASSQFRDQPQHF
DNA: TGTGCCAGCAGCCAATTCAGGGATCAGCCCCAGCATTTT
J: TRBJ1-5
V: TRBV3-1/TRBV3-2
size: .
D: .

CDR3: CASSLRPGTGSYEQYF
DNA: TGTGCCAGCAGCTTAAGACCCGGGACAGGCTCCTACGAGCAGTACTTC
J: TRBJ2-7
V: TRBV9
size: .
D: TRBD1